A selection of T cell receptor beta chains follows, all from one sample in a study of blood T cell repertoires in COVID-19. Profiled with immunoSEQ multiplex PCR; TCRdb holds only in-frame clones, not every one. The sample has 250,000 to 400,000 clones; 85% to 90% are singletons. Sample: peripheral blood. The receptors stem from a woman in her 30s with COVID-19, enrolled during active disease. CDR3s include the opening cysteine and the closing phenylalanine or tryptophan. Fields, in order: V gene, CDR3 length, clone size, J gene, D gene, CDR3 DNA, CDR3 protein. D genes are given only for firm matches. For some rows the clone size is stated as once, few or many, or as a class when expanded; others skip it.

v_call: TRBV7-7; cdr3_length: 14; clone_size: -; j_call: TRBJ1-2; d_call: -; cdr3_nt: TGTGCCAGCAGCCTCAGGGATTCTAACTATGGCTACACCTTC; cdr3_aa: CASSLRDSNYGYTF
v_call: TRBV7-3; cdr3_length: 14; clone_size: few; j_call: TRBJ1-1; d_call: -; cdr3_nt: TGTGCCAGCAGCTTAACGGCTCGGGGAACTGAAGCTTTCTTT; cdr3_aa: CASSLTARGTEAFF
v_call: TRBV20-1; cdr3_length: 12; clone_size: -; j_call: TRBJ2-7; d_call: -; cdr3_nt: TGCAGTGCTAGTTCGGGTACCGGCGAGCAGTACTTC; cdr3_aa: CSASSGTGEQYF
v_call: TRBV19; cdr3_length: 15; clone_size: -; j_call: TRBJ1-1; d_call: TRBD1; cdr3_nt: TGTGCCAGTAAAGGAACAGGGGGATCGGGGACTGAAGCTTTCTTT; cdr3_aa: CASKGTGGSGTEAFF
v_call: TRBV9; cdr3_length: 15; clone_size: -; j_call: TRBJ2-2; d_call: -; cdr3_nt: TGTGCCAGCAGCGGCGTGAGGTCCTCCACGGGGGAGCTGTTTTTT; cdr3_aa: CASSGVRSSTGELFF
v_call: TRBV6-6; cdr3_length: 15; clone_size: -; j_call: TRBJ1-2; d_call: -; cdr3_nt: TGTGCCAGCAGTTACTCGAGCGGGATCAACTATGGCTACACCTTC; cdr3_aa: CASSYSSGINYGYTF
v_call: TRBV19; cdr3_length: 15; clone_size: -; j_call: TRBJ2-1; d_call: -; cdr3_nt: TGTGCCAGTAGTGTGACAGGCTTGAAGGGCGATGAGCAGTTCTTC; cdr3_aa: CASSVTGLKGDEQFF
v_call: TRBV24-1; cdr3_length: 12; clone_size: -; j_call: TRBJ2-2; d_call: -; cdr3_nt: TGTGCCACCGCTAGGCAGACCGGGGAGCTGTTTTTT; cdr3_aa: CATARQTGELFF
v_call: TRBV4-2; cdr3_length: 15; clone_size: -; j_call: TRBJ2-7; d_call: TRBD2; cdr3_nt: TGTGCCAGCAGCCCGCTAGCGGGAGGCTCCTACGAGCAGTACTTC; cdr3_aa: CASSPLAGGSYEQYF
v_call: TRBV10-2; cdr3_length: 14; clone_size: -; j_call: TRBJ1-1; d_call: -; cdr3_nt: TGCGCCAGCAGTAAGCAGGGGATGAACACTGAAGCTTTCTTT; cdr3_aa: CASSKQGMNTEAFF
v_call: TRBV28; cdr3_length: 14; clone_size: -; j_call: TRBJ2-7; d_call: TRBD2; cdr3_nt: TGTGCCAGCAGGAATAGCGGGAGCTTGAACGAGCAGTACTTC; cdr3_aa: CASRNSGSLNEQYF
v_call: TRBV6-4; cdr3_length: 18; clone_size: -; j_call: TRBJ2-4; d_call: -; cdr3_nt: TGTGCCACCGGCCGTGGCAGGATAAGTGTTGGGGCCAAAAACATTCAGTACTTC; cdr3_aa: CATGRGRISVGAKNIQYF
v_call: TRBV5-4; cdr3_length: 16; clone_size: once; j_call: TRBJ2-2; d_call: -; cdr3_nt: TGTGCCAGCAGCTTGGGGCCGGGGGTTAAAGCCGGGGAGCTGTTTTTT; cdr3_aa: CASSLGPGVKAGELFF
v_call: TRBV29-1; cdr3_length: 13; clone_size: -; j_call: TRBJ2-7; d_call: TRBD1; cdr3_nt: TGCAGCGTTGAGGGTGACAGGGGGCATGAGCAGTACTTC; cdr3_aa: CSVEGDRGHEQYF
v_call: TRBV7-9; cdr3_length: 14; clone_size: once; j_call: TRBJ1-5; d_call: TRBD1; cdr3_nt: TGTGCCAGCAGCCCTACAGGGGGAGGGCAGCCCCAGCATTTT; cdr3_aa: CASSPTGGGQPQHF
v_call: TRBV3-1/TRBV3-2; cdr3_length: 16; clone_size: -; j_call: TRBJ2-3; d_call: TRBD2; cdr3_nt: TGTGCCAGCAGCCAAGTAGCGGGAGGGAGCACAGATACGCAGTATTTT; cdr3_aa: CASSQVAGGSTDTQYF
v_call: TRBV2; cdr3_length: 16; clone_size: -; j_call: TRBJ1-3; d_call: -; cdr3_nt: TGTGCCAGCAGTGCGGTTGCGGCACCGGGTGGAAACACCATATATTTT; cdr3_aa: CASSAVAAPGGNTIYF
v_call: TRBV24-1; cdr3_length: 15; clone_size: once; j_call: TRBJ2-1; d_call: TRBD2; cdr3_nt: TGTGCCACCAGAGCTAGCGGGACCTCCTACAATGAGCAGTTCTTC; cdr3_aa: CATRASGTSYNEQFF
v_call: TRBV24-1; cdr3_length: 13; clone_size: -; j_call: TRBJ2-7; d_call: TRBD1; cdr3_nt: TGTGCCACCAGTGACTCGACAGGGTACGAGCAGTACTTC; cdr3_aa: CATSDSTGYEQYF
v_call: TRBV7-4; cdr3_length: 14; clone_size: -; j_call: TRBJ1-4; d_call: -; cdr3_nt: TGTGCCAGCAGCTGGACAGCAACTAATGAAAAACTGTTTTTT; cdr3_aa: CASSWTATNEKLFF
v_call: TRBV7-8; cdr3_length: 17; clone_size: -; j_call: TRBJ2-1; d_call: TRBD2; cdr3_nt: TGTGCCAGCAGCTTAAAGAGGTTTGGCGGGAGGGACAATGAGCAGTTCTTC; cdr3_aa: CASSLKRFGGRDNEQFF
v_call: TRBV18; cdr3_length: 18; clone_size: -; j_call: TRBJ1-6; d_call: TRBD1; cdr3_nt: TGTGCCAGCTCACCAGCCTCCGCCGGACAGGGGGCGTATTCACCCCTCCACTTT; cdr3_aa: CASSPASAGQGAYSPLHF
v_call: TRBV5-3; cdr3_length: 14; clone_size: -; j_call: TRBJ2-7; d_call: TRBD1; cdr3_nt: TGTGCCAGAAGCTCGACAGGGCCTTCCTACGAGCAGTACTTC; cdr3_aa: CARSSTGPSYEQYF
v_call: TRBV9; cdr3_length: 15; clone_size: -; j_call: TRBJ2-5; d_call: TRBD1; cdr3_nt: TGTGCCAGCAGCGGAGGGACAGGGGGGGAAGAGACCCAGTACTTC; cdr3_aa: CASSGGTGGEETQYF
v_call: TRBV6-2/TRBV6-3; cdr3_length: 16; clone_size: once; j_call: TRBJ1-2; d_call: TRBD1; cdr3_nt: TGTGCCAGCAGTCCCGTTGGACAGGGGATTAAGAATGGCTACACCTTC; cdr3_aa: CASSPVGQGIKNGYTF
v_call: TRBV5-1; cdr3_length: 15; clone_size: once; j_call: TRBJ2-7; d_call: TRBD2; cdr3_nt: TGCGCCAGCAGCTGGGGGACTAGCGGGAGCTACGAGCAGTACTTC; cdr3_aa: CASSWGTSGSYEQYF
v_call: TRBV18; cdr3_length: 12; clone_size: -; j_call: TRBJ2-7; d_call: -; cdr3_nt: TGTGCCAGCTCGCCCGGGGCCTACGAGCAGTACTTC; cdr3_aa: CASSPGAYEQYF
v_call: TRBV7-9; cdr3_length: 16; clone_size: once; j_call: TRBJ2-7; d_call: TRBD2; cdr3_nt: TGTGCCAGCAGCTTATCGGGACTAGCGGGAGACTACGAGCAGTACTTC; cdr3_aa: CASSLSGLAGDYEQYF
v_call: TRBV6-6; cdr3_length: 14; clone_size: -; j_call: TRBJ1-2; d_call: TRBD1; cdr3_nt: TGTGCCAGCAGTGGGACAGGGGGCTTACGGGGCTACACCTTC; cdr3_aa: CASSGTGGLRGYTF
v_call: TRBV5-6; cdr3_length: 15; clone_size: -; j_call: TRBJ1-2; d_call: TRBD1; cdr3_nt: TGTGCCAGCAGCTTGGGGGGACAGGTTTACTATGGCTACACCTTC; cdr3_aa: CASSLGGQVYYGYTF
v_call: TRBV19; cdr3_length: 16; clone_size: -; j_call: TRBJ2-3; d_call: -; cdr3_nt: TGTGCCAGTAGTAGGCGACTAAATTGGAGGGTAGATACGCAGTATTTT; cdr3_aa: CASSRRLNWRVDTQYF
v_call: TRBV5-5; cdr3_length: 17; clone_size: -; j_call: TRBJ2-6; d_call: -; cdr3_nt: TGTGCCAGCAGCTTCCTCCCTACAGTCTCTGGGGCCAACGTCCTGACTTTC; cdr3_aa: CASSFLPTVSGANVLTF
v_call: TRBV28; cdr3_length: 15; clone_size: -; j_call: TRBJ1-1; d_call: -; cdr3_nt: TGTGCCAGCAGTCCCGGGGACACCTTGAACACTGAAGCTTTCTTT; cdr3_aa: CASSPGDTLNTEAFF
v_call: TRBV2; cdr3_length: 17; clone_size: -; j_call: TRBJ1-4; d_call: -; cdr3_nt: TGTGCCAGCAGTGAAGCGAAGGGGATGGGGGCCAATGAAAAACTGTTTTTT; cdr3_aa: CASSEAKGMGANEKLFF
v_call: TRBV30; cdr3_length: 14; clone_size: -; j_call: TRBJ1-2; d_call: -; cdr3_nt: TGTGCCTGGAGTGTTCGGGGACTGGACTATGGCTACACCTTC; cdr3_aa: CAWSVRGLDYGYTF
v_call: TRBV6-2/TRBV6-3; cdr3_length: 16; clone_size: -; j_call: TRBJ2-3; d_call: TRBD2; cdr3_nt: TGTGCCAGCAGTAGGCTAGCGGGAGGGAGCACAGATACGCAGTATTTT; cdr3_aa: CASSRLAGGSTDTQYF
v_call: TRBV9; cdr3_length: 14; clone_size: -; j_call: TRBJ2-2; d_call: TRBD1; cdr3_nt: TGTGCCAGCAGCCCCCAGGGGGCAACCGGGGAGCTGTTTTTT; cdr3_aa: CASSPQGATGELFF
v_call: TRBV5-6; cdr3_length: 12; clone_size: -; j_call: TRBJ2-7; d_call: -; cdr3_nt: TGTGCCAGCAGCTTGGCGTACTACGAGCAGTACTTC; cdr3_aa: CASSLAYYEQYF
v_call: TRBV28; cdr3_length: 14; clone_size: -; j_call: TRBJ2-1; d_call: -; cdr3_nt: TGTGCCAGCAGTCCGCCCCGGGTCCACAATGAGCAGTTCTTC; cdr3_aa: CASSPPRVHNEQFF
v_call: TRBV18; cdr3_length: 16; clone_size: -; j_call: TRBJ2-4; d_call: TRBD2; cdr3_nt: TGTGCCAGCTCACCCCGGGGAGGGGCTTGGTTGAACATTCAGTACTTC; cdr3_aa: CASSPRGGAWLNIQYF
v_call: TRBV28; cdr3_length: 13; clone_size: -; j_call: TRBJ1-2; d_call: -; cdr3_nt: TGTGCCAGCAGTTTTTCAGGGGTCATCGGCTACACCTTC; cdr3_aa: CASSFSGVIGYTF
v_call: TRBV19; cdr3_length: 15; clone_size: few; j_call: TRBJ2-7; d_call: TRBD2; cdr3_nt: TGTGCCAGTAGTGGCCGACTAGCGGGAGATTACGAGCAGTACTTC; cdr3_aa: CASSGRLAGDYEQYF
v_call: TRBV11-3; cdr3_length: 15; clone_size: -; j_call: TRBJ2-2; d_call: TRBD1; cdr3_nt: TGTGCCAGCAGCTTAGGACAGGGGGCGACCGGGGAGCTGTTTTTT; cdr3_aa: CASSLGQGATGELFF
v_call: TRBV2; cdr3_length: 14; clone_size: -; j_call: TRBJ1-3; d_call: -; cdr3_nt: TGTGCCAGCAGCCAGAACAGGGCTGGAAACACCATATATTTT; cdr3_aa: CASSQNRAGNTIYF
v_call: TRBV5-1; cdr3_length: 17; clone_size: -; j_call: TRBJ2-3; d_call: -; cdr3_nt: TGCGCCAGCAGCCCCTCACCCGGGACTCTAAGCACAGATACGCAGTATTTT; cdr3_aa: CASSPSPGTLSTDTQYF